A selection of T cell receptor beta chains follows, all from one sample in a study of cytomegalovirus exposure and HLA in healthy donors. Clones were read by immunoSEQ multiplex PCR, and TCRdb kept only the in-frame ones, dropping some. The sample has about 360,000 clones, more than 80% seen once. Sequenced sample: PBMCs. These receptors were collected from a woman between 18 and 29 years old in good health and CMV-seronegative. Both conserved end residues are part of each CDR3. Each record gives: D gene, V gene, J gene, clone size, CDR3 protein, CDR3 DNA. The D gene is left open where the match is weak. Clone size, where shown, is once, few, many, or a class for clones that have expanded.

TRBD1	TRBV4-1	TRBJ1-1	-	CASSLPGQGTEAFF	TGCGCCAGCAGCCTCCCGGGACAGGGGACTGAAGCTTTCTTT
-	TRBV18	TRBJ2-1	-	CASSPVLIEQFF	TGTGCCAGCTCACCTGTCCTTATTGAGCAGTTCTTC
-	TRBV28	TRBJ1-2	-	CASRRGPGGPKDGYTF	TGTGCCAGCAGACGAGGCCCTGGGGGCCCCAAGGATGGCTACACCTTC
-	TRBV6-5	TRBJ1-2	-	CAAGGVLGYTF	TGTGCCGCCGGAGGGGTCCTAGGCTACACCTTC
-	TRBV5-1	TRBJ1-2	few	CASSEAGRDYGYTF	TGCGCCAGCAGCGAGGCAGGGCGCGACTATGGCTACACCTTC
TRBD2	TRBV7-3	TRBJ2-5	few	CASSPLAGRQETQYF	TGTGCCAGCAGCCCTCTAGCGGGAAGACAAGAGACCCAGTACTTC
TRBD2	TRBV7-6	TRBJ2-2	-	CASSSRLAGGAGELFF	TGTGCCAGCAGCTCCAGACTAGCGGGGGGCGCCGGGGAGCTGTTTTTT
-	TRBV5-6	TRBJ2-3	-	CASSPLTGLDTQYF	TGTGCCAGCAGCCCCCTGACCGGGTTGGATACGCAGTATTTT
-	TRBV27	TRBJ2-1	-	CASSPLDRSYNEQFF	TGTGCCAGCAGTCCCCTCGATCGGTCCTACAATGAGCAGTTCTTC
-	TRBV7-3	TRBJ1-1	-	CASSADSLNTEAFF	TGTGCCAGCAGCGCGGACAGCTTAAACACTGAAGCTTTCTTT
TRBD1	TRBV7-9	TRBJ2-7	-	CASSHGQGATLTYEQYF	TGTGCCAGCAGCCACGGACAGGGGGCAACCTTAACCTACGAGCAGTACTTC